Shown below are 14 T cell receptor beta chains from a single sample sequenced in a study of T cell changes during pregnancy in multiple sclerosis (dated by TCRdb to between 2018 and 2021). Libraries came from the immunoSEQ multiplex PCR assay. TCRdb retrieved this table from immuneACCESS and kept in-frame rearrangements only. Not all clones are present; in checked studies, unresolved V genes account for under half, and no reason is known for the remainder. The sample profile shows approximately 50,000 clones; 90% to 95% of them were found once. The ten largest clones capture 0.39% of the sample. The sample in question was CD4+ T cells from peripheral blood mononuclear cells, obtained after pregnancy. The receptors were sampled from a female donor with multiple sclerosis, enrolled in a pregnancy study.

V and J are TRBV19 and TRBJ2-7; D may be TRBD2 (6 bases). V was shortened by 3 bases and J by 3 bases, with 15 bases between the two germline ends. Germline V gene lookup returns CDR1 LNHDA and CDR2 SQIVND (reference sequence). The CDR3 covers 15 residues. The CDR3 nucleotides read TGTGCCAGTAGTATTATGTCTAGCGAACTCTACGAGCAGTACTTC. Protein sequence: CASSIMSSELYEQYF. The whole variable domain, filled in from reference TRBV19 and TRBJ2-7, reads DGGITQSPKYLFRKEGQNVTLSCEQNLNHDAMYWYRQDPGQGLRLIYYSQIVNDFQKGDIAEGYSVSREKKESFPLTVTSAQKNPTAFYLCASSIMSSELYEQYFGPGTRLTVT.

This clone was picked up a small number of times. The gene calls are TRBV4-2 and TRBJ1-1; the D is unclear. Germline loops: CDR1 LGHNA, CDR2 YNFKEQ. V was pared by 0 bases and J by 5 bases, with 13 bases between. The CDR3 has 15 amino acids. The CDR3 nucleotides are TGTGCCAGCAGCCAAGATACGGGGAGGGATACTGAAGCTTTCTTT. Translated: CASSQDTGRDTEAFF.

The CDR3 loop reads CASSYSAGTEAFF. CDR3 sequence (DNA): TGTGCCAGCAGTTACTCGGCGGGAACAGAAGCTTTCTTT. The J gene is TRBJ1-1, the V gene TRBV6-6; D gene unclear. V was cut by 0 bases and J by 8 bases, with 10 bases left in between. Germline CDR1 is MNHNY and CDR2 is SVGAGI (reference sequence). The length of the CDR3 is 13 residues.

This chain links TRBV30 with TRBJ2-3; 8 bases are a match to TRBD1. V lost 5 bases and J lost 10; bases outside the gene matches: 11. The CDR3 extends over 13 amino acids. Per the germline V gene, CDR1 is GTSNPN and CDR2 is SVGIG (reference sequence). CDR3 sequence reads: CAWCPGTGPPQYF. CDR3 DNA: TGTGCCTGGTGTCCCGGGACAGGTCCGCCGCAGTATTTT. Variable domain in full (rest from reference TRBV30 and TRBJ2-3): SQTIHQWPATLVQPVGSPLSLECTVEGTSNPNLYWYRQAAGRGLQLLFYSVGIGQISSEVPQNLSASRPQDRQFILSSKKLLLSDSGFYLCAWCPGTGPPQYFGPGTRLTVL.

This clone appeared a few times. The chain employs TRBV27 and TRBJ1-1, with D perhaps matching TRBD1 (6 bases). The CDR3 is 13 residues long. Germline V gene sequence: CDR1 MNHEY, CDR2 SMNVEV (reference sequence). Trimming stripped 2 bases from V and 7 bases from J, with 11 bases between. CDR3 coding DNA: TGTGCCAGCAGTTTACAGGGGCTTGGTGAAGCTTTCTTT. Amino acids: CASSLQGLGEAFF.

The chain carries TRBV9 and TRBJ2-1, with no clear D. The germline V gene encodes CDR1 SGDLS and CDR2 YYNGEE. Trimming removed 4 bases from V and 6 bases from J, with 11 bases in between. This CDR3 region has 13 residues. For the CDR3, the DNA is TGTGCCAGCAGCCTAAGTCTCGGCAATGAGCAGTTCTTC. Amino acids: CASSLSLGNEQFF.

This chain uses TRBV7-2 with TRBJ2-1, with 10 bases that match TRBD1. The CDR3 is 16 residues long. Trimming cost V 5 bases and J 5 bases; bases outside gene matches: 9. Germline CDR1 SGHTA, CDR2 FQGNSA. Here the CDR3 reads CASSPTTGGLDNEQFF. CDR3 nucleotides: TGTGCCAGCAGCCCCACGACAGGGGGCTTAGACAATGAGCAGTTCTTC.

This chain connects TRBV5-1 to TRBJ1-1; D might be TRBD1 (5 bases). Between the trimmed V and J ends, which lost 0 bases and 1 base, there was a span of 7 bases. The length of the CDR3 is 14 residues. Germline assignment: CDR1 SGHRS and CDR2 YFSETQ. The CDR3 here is CASSLGQTNTEAFF. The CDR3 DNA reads TGCGCCAGCAGCTTGGGACAGACGAACACTGAAGCTTTCTTT.

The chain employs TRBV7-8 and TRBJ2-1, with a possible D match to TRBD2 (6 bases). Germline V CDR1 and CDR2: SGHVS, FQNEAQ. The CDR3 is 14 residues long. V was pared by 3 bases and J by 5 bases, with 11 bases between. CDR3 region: CASSLGTRNNEQFF. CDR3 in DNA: TGTGCCAGCAGCTTGGGGACTCGGAACAATGAGCAGTTCTTC. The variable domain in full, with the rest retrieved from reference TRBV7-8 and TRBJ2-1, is GAGVSQSPRYKVAKRGQDVALRCDPISGHVSLFWYQQALGQGPEFLTYFQNEAQLDKSGLPSDRFFAERPEGSVSTLKIQRTQQEDSAVYLCASSLGTRNNEQFFGPGTRLTVL.

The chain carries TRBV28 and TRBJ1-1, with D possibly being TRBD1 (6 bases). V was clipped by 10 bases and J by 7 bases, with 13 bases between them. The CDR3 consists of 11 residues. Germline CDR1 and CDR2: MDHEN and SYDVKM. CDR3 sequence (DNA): TGTGCCATTCAGGGGATTGGTGAAGCTTTCTTT. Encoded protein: CAIQGIGEAFF.

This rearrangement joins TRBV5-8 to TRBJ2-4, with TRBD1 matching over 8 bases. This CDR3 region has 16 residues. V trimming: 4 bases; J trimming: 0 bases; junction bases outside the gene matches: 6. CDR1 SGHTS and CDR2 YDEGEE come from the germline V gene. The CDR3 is CASSPLGQGAKNIQYF. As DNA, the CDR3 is TGTGCCAGCAGCCCGCTCGGACAGGGAGCCAAAAACATTCAGTACTTC.

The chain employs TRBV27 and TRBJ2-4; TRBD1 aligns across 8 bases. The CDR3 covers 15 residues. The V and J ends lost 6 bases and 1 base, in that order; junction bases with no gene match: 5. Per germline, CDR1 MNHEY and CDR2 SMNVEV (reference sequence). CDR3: CASRMDRAAKNIQYF. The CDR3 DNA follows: TGTGCCAGCAGGATGGACAGGGCGGCCAAAAACATTCAGTACTTC.

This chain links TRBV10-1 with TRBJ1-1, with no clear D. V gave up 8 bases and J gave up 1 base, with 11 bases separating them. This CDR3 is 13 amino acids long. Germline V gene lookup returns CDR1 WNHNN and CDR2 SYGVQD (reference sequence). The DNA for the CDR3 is TGCGCCAGCGCCTTGGGGAGGAACACTGAAGCTTTCTTT. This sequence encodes CASALGRNTEAFF.

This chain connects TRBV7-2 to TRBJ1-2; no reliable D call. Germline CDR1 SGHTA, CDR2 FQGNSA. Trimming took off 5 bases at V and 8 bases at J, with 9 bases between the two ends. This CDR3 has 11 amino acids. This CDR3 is CASSLVGGYTF. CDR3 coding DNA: TGTGCCAGCAGCCTAGTGGGCGGCTACACCTTC.